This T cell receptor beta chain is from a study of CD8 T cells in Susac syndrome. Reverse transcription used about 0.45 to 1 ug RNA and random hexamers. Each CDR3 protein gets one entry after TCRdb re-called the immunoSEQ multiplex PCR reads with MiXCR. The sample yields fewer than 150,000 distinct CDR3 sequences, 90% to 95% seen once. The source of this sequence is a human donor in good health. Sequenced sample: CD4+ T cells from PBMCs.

The CDR3 nucleotides are TGTGCCTGGAGTTCTCCGAACACTGAAGCTTTCTTT. Protein sequence: CAWSSPNTEAFF. The chain couples TRBV30 to TRBJ1-1; no reliable D call. V shed 2 bases and J shed 1 base, with 5 bases lying between them. This CDR3 has 12 residues. The germline gives CDR1 GTSNPN, CDR2 SVGIG (reference sequence).